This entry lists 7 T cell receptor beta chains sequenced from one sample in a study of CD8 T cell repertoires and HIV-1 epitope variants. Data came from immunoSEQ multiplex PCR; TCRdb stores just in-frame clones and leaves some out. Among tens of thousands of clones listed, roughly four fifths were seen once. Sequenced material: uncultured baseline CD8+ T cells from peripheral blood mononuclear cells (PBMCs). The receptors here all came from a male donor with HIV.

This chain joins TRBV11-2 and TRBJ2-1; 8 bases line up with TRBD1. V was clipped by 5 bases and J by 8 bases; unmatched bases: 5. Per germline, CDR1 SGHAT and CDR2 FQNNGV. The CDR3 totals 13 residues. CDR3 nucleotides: TGTGCCAGCAGCCTCCCAGGGGGCCATGAGCAGTTCTTC. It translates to CASSLPGGHEQFF.

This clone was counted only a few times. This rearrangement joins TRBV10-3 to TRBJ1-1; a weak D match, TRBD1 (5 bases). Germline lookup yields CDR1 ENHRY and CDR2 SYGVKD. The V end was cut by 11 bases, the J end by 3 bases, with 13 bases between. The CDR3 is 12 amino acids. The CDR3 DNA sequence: TGTGCCGTGTCTTGGGGGGACACTGAAGCTTTCTTT. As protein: CAVSWGDTEAFF.

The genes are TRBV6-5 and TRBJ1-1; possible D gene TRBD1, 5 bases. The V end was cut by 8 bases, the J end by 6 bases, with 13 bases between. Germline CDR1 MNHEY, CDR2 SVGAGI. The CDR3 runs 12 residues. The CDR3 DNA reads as TGTGCCAGCTGGCGGGGGGAGGCTGAAGCTTTCTTT. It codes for CASWRGEAEAFF.

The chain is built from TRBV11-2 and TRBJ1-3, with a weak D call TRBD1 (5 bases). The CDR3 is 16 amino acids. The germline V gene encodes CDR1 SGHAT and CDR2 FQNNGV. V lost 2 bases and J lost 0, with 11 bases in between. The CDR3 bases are TGTGCCAGCAGCTTACAACCAGGGAACTCTGGAAACACCATATATTTT. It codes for CASSLQPGNSGNTIYF.

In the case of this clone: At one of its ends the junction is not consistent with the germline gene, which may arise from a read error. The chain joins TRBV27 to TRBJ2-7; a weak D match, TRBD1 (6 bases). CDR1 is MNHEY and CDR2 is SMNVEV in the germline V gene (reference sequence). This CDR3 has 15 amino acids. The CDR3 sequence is CASSLSTGISHEQYF. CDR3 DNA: TGTGCCAGCAGTTTATCGACAGGTATCTCCCACGAGCAGTACTTC.

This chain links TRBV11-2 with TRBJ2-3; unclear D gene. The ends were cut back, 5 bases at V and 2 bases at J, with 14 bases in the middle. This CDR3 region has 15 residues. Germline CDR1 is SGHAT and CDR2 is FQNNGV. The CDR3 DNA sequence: TGTGCCAGCAGCCCATCCTCCTTTGACACAGATACGCAGTATTTT. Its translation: CASSPSSFDTDTQYF.

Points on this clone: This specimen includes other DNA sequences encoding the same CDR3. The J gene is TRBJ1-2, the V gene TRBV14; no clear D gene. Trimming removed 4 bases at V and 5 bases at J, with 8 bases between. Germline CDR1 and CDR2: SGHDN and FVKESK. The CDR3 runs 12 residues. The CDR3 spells CASSPQGYGYTF. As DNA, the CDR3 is TGTGCCAGCAGCCCCCAAGGGTATGGCTACACCTTC.